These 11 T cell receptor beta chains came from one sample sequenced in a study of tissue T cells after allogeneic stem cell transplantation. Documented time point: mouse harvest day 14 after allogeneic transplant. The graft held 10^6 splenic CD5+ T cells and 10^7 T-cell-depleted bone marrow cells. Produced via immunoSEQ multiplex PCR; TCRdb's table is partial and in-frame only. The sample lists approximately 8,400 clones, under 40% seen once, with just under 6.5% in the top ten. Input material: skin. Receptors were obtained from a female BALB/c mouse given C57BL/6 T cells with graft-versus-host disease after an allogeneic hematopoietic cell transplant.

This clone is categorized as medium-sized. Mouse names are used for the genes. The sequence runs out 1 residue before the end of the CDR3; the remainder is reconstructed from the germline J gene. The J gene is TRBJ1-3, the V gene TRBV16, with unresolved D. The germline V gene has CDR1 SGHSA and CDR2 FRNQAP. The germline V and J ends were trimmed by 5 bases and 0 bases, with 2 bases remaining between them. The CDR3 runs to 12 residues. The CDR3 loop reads CASSNSGNTLYF. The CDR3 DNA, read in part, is TGTGCAAGCAGCAATTCTGGAAATACGCTCTAT.

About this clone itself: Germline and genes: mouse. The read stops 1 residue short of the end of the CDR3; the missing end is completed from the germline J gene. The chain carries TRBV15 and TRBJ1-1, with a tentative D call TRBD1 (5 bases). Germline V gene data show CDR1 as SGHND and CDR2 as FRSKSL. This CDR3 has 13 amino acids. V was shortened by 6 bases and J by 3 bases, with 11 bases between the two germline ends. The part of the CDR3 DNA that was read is TGTGCCAGCAGGCCGGGGGGAGACACAGAAGTCTTC. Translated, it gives CASRPGGDTEVF. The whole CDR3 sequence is CASRPGGDTEVFF.

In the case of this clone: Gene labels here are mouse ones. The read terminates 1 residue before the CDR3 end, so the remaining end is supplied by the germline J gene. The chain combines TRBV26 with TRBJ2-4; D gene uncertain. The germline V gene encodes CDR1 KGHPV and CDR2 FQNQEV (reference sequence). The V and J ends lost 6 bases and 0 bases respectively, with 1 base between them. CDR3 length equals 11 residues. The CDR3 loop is CASRSQNTLYF. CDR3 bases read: TGTGCCAGCAGGAGTCAAAACACCTTGTAC.

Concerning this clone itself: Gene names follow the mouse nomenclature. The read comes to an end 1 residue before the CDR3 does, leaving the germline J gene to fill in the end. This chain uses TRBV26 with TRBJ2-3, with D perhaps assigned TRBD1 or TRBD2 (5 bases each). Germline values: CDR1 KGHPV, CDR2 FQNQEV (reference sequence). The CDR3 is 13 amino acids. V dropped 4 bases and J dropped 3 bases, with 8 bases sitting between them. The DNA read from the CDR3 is TGTGCCAGCAGTCCGGGACGAGCAGAAACGCTGTAT. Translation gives CASSPGRAETLY. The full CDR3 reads CASSPGRAETLYF.

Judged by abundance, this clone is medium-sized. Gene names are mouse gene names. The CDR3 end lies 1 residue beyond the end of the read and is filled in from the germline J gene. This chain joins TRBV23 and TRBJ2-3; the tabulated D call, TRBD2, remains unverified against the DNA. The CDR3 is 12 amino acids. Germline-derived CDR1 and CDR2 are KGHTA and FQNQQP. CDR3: CSSRTAAETLYF. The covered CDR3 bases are TGCTCCAGCAGGACTGCGGCAGAAACGCTGTAT.

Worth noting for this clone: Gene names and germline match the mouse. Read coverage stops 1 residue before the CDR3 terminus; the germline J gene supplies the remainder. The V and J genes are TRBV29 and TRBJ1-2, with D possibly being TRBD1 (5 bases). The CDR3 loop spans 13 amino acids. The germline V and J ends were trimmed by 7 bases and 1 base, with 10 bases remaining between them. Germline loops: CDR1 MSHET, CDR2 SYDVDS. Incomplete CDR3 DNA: TGTGCTAGCATTAGGGGAGTAAACTCCGACTACACC. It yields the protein CASIRGVNSDYT. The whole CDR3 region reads CASIRGVNSDYTF.

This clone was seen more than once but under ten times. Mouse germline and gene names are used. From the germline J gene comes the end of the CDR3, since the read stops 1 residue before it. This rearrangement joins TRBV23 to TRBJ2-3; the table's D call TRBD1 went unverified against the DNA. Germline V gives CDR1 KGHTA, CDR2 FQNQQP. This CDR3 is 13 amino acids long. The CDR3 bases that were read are TGCTCCAGCAGTCCCCGCCAGGCAGAAACGCTGTAT. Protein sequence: CSSSPRQAETLY. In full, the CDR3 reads CSSSPRQAETLYF. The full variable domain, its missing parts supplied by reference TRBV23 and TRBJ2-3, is DAAVTQKPRYLIKMKGQEAEMKCIPEKGHTAVFWYQQKQSKELKFLIYFQNQQPLDQIDMVKERFSAVCPSSSLCSLGIRTCEAEDSALYLCSSSPRQAETLYFGSGTRLTVL.

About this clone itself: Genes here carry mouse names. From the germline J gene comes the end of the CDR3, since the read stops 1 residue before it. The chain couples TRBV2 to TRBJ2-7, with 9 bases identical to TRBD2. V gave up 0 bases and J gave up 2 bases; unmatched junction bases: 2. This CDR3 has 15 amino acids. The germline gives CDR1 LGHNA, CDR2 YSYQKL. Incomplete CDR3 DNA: TGTGCCAGCAGCCAAGATTCTGGGGGGGCCTATGAACAGTAC. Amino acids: CASSQDSGGAYEQY. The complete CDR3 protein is CASSQDSGGAYEQYF.

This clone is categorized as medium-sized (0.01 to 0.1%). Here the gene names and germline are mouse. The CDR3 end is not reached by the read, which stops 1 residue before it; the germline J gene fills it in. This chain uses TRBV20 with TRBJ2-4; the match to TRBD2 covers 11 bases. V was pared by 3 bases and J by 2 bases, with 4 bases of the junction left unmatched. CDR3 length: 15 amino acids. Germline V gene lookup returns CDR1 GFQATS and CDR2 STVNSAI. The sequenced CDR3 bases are TGTGGTGCTAGACTGGGGGGGCGCGATCAAAACACCTTGTAC. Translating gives CGARLGGRDQNTLY. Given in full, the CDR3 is CGARLGGRDQNTLYF.

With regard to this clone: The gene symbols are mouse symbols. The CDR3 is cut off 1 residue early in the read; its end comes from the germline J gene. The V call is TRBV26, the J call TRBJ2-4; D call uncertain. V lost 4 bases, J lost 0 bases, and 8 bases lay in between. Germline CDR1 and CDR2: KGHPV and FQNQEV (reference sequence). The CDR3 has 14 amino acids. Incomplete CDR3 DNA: TGTGCCAGCAGTCGCACAACTAGTCAAAACACCTTGTAC. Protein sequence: CASSRTTSQNTLY. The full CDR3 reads CASSRTTSQNTLYF. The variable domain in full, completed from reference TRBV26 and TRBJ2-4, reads NSKVIQTPRYLVKGQGQKAKMRCIPEKGHPVVFWYQQNKNNEFKFLINFQNQEVLQQIDMTEKRFSAECPSNSPCSLEIQSSEAGDSALYLCASSRTTSQNTLYFGAGTRLSVL.

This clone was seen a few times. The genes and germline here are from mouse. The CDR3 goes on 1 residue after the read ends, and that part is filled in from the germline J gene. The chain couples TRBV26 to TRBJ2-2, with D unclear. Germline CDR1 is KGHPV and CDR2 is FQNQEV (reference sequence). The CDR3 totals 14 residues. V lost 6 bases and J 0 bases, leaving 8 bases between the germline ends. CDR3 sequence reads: CASRPSSNTGQLYF. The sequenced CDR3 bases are TGTGCCAGCAGGCCTTCATCAAACACCGGGCAGCTCTAC.